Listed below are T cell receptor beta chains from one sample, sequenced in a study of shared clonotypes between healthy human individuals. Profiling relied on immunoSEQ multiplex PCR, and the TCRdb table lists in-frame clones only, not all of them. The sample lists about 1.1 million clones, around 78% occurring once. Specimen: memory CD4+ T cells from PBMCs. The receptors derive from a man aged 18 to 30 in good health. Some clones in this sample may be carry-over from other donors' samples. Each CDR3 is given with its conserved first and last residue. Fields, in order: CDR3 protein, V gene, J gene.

CASKSGRQAGTEAFF	TRBV7-2	TRBJ1-1
CASSVSGLGPQHF	TRBV10-2	TRBJ1-5
CASSIGGKNTEAFF	TRBV19	TRBJ1-1
CASSEPRGLGTQYF	TRBV11-2	TRBJ2-3
CASSQQGTTGELFF	TRBV4-3	TRBJ2-2
CASSYAQAEETQYF	TRBV14	TRBJ2-5
CAWSYGPNSNQPQHF	TRBV30	TRBJ1-5
CASTKLQGALKNEQFF	TRBV14	TRBJ2-1
CASSPPWGGTFGYNEQFF	TRBV18	TRBJ2-1
CSAFERYNEQFF	TRBV29-1	TRBJ2-1
CASSQYMSGSGNTIYF	TRBV14	TRBJ1-3
CASTPWGSQETQYF	TRBV11-2	TRBJ2-5
CASSPRDRGTEAFF	TRBV6-5	TRBJ1-1
CASSPHPTSDDYSYEQYF	TRBV7-9	TRBJ2-7
CASSAGWGDTEAFF	TRBV28	TRBJ1-1
CASRDLGTGELFF	TRBV5-1	TRBJ2-2
CASSPGTGMIQPQHF	TRBV6-5	TRBJ1-5
CASSFGGMNQPQHF	TRBV11-2	TRBJ1-5
CASSGRDNQPQHF	TRBV25-1	TRBJ1-5
CASSDPGQLYEQYF	TRBV25-1	TRBJ2-7
CASSLSGDGTQYF	TRBV28	TRBJ2-5
CSVAGQGVGGELFF	TRBV29-1	TRBJ2-2
CASSFRIRLAGVNTGELFF	TRBV11-2	TRBJ2-2
CASGTGLPPGELFF	TRBV12-5	TRBJ2-2
CASSAFEVTDTQYF	TRBV2	TRBJ2-3
CASSRDRTEANYGYTF	TRBV4-3	TRBJ1-2
CASSEGARGSKGGYTF	TRBV25-1	TRBJ1-2
CASSTSSSTDTQYF	TRBV5-1	TRBJ2-3
CSVTTGSRPEAFF	TRBV29-1	TRBJ1-1
CASSLQGDAGELFF	TRBV5-1	TRBJ2-2
CASSDRVRRGEKLFF	TRBV6-6	TRBJ1-4
CATTGQGAGNEQFF	TRBV5-1	TRBJ2-1
CASSEWTGGTPQAFF	TRBV25-1	TRBJ1-1
CASSLKGGTEAFF	TRBV5-1	TRBJ1-1
CASSLVQEQETQYF	TRBV5-1	TRBJ2-5
CAGGTYYGYTF	TRBV28	TRBJ1-2
CASSSQTGRGTDTQYF	TRBV18	TRBJ2-3
CASRALGTRDTIYF	TRBV2	TRBJ1-3
CASGLVLWTGYGYTF	TRBV12-5	TRBJ1-2
CASSLDPGTGSNTIYF	TRBV5-4	TRBJ1-3
CASRTSLRDTGELFF	TRBV6-5	TRBJ2-2
CASRSGQGSGELFF	TRBV5-1	TRBJ2-2
CASSVGLADITDTQYF	TRBV9	TRBJ2-3
CASSYGFGTDTQYF	TRBV6-5	TRBJ2-3
CASSPPGRVETQYF	TRBV18	TRBJ2-5
CATGVGGTYEQYF	TRBV28	TRBJ2-7
CASGLSYNEQFF	TRBV6-1	TRBJ2-1
CASTPSRAYQPQHF	TRBV5-8	TRBJ1-5
CASSRTIGTGGGEQYF	TRBV6-6	.
CASSRAGTSGQETQYF	TRBV5-1	TRBJ2-5
CASSPGQGEVNTEAFF	TRBV11-2	TRBJ1-1
CAITNERGRLNTEAFF	TRBV10-3	TRBJ1-1
CASRWALTNTEAFF	TRBV7-8	TRBJ1-1
CASSPFRTGGPTTEAFF	TRBV5-1	TRBJ1-1